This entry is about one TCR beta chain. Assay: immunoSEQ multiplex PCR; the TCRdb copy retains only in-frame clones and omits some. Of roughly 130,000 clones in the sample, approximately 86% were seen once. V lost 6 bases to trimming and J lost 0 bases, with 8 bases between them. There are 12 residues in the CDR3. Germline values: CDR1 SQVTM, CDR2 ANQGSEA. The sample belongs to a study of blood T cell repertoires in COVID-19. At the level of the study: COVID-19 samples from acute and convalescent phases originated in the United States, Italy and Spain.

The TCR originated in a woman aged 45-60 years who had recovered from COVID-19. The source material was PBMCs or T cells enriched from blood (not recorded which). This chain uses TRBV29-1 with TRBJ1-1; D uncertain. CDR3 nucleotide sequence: TGCAGCGTCACCGGGTTGAACACTGAAGCTTTCTTT. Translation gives CSVTGLNTEAFF. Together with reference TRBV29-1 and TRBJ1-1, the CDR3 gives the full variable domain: SAVISQKPSRDICQRGTSLTIQCQVDSQVTMMFWYRQQPGQSLTLIATANQGSEATYESGFVIDKFPISRPNLTFSTLTVSNMSPEDSSIYLCSVTGLNTEAFFGQGTRLTVV.